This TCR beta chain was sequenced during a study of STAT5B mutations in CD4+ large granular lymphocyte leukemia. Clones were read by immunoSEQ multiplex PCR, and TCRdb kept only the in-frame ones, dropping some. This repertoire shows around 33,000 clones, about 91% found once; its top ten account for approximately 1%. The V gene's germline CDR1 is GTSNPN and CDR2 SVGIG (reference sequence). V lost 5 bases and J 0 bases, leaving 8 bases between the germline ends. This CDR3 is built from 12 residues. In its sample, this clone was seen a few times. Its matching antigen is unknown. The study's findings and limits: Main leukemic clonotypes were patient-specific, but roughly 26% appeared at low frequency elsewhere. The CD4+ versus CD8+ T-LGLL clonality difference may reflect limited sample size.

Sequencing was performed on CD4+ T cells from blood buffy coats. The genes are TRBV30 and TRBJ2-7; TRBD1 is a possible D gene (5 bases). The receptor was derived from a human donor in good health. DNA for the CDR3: TGTGCCTGGGGACAAAGCTCCTACGAGCAGTACTTC. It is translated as CAWGQSSYEQYF.